This T cell receptor (beta chain) was sequenced in a study of cytomegalovirus exposure and HLA in healthy donors. Study-wide points: Among TCR sequences, most were rare, though some public TCRs appeared in many donors.

As for this clone: The antigen remains undetermined.

PCR primers comprised 60 Vbeta and 13 Jbeta primers. Assay used: immunoSEQ multiplex PCR; TCRdb lists only in-frame clones, some missing. In the table there are some 130,000 clones, roughly 77% of which are singletons. CDR1 MDHEN and CDR2 SYDVKM come from the germline V gene. The CDR3 sequence is 14 residues long. V shed 6 bases and J shed 1 base, with 11 bases lying between them. Sequences were obtained from PBMCs. The chain employs TRBV28 and TRBJ2-3, with D possibly TRBD1 on 6 matching bases. This sequence was found in a man between 25 and 39 years old in good health. For the CDR3, the DNA is TGTGCCAGCAGACAGGGTGGGGGCACAGATACGCAGTATTTT. Protein: CASRQGGGTDTQYF.